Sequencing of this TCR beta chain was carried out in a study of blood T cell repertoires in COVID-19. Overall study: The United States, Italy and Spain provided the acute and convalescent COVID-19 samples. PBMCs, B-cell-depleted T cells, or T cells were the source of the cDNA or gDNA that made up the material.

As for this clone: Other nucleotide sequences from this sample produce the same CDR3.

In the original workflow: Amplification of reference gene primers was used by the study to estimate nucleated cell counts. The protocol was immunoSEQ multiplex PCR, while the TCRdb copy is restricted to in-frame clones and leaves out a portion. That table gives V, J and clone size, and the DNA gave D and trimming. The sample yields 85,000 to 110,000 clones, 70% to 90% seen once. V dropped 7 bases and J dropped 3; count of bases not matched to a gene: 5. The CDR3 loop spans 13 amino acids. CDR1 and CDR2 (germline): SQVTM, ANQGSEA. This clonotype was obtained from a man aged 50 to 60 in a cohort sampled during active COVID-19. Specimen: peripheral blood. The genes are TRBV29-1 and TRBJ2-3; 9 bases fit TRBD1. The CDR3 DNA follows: TGCAGCGGCGACAGGGGGGGGACAGATACGCAGTATTTT. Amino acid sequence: CSGDRGGTDTQYF.